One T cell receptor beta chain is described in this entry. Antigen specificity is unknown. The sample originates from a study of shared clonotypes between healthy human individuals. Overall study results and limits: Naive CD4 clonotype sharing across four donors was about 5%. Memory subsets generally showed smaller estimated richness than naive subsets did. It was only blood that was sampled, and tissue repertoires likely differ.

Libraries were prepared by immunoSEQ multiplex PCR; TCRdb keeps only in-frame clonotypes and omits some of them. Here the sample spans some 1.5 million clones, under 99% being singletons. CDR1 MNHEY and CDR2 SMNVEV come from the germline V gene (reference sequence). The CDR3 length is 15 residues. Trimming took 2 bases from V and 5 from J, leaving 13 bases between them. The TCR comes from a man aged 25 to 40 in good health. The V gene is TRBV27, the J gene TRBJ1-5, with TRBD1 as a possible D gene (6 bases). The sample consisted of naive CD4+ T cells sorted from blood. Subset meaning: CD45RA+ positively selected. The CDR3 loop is CASSLLAGGHQPQHF. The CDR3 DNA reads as TGTGCCAGCAGTTTACTTGCCGGGGGCCATCAGCCCCAGCATTTT.